The 12 T cell receptor beta chains in this list originate from one sample, sequenced in a study of response to subunit inactivated influenza vaccine. TCRdb reanalysed the RT-PCR reads using MiXCR and keeps one entry per CDR3 protein. Of roughly 570,000 distinct CDR3 sequences listed, around 13% are singletons. Specimen: PBMCs from blood, collected about 12 days after vaccination. These receptors were taken from a man over 45 who received an inactivated influenza vaccine.

This clonotype occurred a few times. The chain has TRBV7-2 and TRBJ2-5; D may correspond to TRBD1 or TRBD2 (5 bases each). CDR1 SGHTA and CDR2 FQGNSA come from the germline V gene. Trimming pared 4 bases from V and 5 bases from J, leaving 20 bases between. This CDR3 is 16 amino acids long. The CDR3 loop is CASSSRIWDGYETQYF. CDR3 DNA: TGTGCCAGCAGCTCCAGAATCTGGGACGGTTACGAGACCCAGTACTTC.

This clonotype occurred a few times. The CDR3 reads CASSKVWHGLAGGNPYEQYF. CDR3 nucleotides: TGTGCCAGCAGCAAAGTCTGGCACGGACTAGCGGGAGGAAATCCCTACGAGCAGTACTTC. The rearrangement uses TRBV21-1 and TRBJ2-7; the DNA was not used to check the table's D call, TRBD2. TRBV21-1 is a recognized pseudogene. This CDR3 comprises 20 residues.

The genes are TRBV7-2 and TRBJ2-1; D may match TRBD1 or TRBD2 (5 bases each). This CDR3 has 14 amino acids. The V gene lost 5 bases and the J gene lost 7 bases, with 15 bases spanning the gap. Germline loops: CDR1 SGHTA, CDR2 FQGNSA. The CDR3 here is CASSRGPTGNEQFF. The CDR3 nucleotides are TGTGCCAGCAGCCGGGGACCCACGGGGAATGAGCAGTTCTTC.

At least ten counts were recorded for this clonotype. V usage is TRBV20-1 and J usage is TRBJ1-5; D is perhaps TRBD1 (6 bases). V was trimmed by 0 bases and J by 0 bases, leaving 15 bases between them. CDR3 length equals 17 residues. Germline V gives CDR1 DFQATT, CDR2 SNEGSKA (reference sequence). The CDR3, as DNA: TGCAGTGCTAGAGATCCGCGGCAGACAGGTAGCAATCAGCCCCAGCATTTT. It yields the protein CSARDPRQTGSNQPQHF.

This clonotype has just a few counts. The gene calls are TRBV9 and TRBJ2-3; D is ambiguous. Between the trimmed V and J ends, which lost 3 bases and 4 bases, there was a span of 9 bases. The CDR3 totals 13 residues. Per germline, CDR1 SGDLS and CDR2 YYNGEE. DNA of the CDR3: TGTGCCAGCAGCGACAGCGTGGCAGATACGCAGTATTTT. It translates to CASSDSVADTQYF.

This chain joins TRBV5-1 and TRBJ2-7, with a possible D match to TRBD1 (6 bases). Germline CDR1 and CDR2: SGHRS and YFSETQ. Trimming took 0 bases from V and 3 from J, leaving 10 bases between them. This CDR3 has 14 amino acids. The CDR3 sequence: CASSLAQGIYEQYF. The CDR3 DNA reads TGCGCCAGCAGCTTGGCCCAGGGGATCTACGAGCAGTACTTC.

The chain recombines TRBV29-1 with TRBJ1-1, with a weak D call TRBD1 (5 bases). Looked up from germline, CDR1 is SQVTM and CDR2 is ANQGSEA. The CDR3 covers 13 residues. Trimming pared 5 bases from V and 0 bases from J, leaving 10 bases between. The CDR3 bases are TGCAGCGTTCAGGGTAGGATGAACACTGAAGCTTTCTTT. The encoded protein is CSVQGRMNTEAFF. Full variable domain (missing parts from reference TRBV29-1 and TRBJ1-1): SAVISQKPSRDICQRGTSLTIQCQVDSQVTMMFWYRQQPGQSLTLIATANQGSEATYESGFVIDKFPISRPNLTFSTLTVSNMSPEDSSIYLCSVQGRMNTEAFFGQGTRLTVV.

This clonotype has ten or more counts. The DNA for the CDR3 is TGCGCCAGCAGCCAAGATTCACCCGGCCACCAAACAGGAAAACATCATAATTCACCCCTCCACTTT. Protein product: CASSQDSPGHQTGKHHNSPLHF. The V gene is TRBV4-1, the J gene TRBJ1-6, with D possibly matching TRBD1 (5 bases). Trimming stripped 0 bases from V and 5 bases from J, with 29 bases between. CDR1 is MGHRA, CDR2 YSYEKL, per germline. The CDR3 spans 22 residues.

This chain connects TRBV5-5 to TRBJ2-2, with D perhaps matching TRBD1 or TRBD2 (5 bases each). The CDR3 length is 14 residues. CDR1 SGHKS and CDR2 YYEKEE come from the germline V gene (reference sequence). Trimming left V 2 bases short and J 3 bases short, with 8 bases between. The CDR3 is CASSLPGHTGELFF. The DNA of the CDR3 is TGTGCCAGCAGCTTACCGGGGCACACCGGGGAGCTGTTTTTT.

This sequence joins TRBV10-3 and TRBJ2-3, with D possibly TRBD2 on 6 matching bases. Germline V gives CDR1 ENHRY, CDR2 SYGVKD. V was pared by 8 bases and J by 4 bases, with 10 bases between. This CDR3 contains 12 residues. CDR3 bases: TGTGCCATCGGGCGGGATGCAGATACGCAGTATTTT. As protein: CAIGRDADTQYF.

This clonotype was seen more than once but under ten times. V usage is TRBV6-1 and J usage is TRBJ2-1, with TRBD2 matching over 7 bases. Losses at the gene ends were 6 bases for V and 2 bases for J; bases not matched to a gene: 4. The CDR3 runs 14 residues. Germline-derived CDR1 and CDR2 are MNHNS and SASEGT. The CDR3 loop is CASREGGPYNEQFF. In DNA form, the CDR3 reads TGTGCCAGCAGGGAGGGAGGGCCCTACAATGAGCAGTTCTTC.

The chain couples TRBV19 to TRBJ1-1; no reliable D call. Per the germline V gene, CDR1 is LNHDA and CDR2 is SQIVND (reference sequence). Between the trimmed V and J ends, which lost 5 bases and 8 bases, there was a span of 18 bases. The CDR3 covers 14 residues. The CDR3 sequence is CASSPGYRRREAFF. The CDR3 nucleotides read TGTGCCAGTAGTCCCGGTTATAGGCGGCGGGAAGCTTTCTTT.